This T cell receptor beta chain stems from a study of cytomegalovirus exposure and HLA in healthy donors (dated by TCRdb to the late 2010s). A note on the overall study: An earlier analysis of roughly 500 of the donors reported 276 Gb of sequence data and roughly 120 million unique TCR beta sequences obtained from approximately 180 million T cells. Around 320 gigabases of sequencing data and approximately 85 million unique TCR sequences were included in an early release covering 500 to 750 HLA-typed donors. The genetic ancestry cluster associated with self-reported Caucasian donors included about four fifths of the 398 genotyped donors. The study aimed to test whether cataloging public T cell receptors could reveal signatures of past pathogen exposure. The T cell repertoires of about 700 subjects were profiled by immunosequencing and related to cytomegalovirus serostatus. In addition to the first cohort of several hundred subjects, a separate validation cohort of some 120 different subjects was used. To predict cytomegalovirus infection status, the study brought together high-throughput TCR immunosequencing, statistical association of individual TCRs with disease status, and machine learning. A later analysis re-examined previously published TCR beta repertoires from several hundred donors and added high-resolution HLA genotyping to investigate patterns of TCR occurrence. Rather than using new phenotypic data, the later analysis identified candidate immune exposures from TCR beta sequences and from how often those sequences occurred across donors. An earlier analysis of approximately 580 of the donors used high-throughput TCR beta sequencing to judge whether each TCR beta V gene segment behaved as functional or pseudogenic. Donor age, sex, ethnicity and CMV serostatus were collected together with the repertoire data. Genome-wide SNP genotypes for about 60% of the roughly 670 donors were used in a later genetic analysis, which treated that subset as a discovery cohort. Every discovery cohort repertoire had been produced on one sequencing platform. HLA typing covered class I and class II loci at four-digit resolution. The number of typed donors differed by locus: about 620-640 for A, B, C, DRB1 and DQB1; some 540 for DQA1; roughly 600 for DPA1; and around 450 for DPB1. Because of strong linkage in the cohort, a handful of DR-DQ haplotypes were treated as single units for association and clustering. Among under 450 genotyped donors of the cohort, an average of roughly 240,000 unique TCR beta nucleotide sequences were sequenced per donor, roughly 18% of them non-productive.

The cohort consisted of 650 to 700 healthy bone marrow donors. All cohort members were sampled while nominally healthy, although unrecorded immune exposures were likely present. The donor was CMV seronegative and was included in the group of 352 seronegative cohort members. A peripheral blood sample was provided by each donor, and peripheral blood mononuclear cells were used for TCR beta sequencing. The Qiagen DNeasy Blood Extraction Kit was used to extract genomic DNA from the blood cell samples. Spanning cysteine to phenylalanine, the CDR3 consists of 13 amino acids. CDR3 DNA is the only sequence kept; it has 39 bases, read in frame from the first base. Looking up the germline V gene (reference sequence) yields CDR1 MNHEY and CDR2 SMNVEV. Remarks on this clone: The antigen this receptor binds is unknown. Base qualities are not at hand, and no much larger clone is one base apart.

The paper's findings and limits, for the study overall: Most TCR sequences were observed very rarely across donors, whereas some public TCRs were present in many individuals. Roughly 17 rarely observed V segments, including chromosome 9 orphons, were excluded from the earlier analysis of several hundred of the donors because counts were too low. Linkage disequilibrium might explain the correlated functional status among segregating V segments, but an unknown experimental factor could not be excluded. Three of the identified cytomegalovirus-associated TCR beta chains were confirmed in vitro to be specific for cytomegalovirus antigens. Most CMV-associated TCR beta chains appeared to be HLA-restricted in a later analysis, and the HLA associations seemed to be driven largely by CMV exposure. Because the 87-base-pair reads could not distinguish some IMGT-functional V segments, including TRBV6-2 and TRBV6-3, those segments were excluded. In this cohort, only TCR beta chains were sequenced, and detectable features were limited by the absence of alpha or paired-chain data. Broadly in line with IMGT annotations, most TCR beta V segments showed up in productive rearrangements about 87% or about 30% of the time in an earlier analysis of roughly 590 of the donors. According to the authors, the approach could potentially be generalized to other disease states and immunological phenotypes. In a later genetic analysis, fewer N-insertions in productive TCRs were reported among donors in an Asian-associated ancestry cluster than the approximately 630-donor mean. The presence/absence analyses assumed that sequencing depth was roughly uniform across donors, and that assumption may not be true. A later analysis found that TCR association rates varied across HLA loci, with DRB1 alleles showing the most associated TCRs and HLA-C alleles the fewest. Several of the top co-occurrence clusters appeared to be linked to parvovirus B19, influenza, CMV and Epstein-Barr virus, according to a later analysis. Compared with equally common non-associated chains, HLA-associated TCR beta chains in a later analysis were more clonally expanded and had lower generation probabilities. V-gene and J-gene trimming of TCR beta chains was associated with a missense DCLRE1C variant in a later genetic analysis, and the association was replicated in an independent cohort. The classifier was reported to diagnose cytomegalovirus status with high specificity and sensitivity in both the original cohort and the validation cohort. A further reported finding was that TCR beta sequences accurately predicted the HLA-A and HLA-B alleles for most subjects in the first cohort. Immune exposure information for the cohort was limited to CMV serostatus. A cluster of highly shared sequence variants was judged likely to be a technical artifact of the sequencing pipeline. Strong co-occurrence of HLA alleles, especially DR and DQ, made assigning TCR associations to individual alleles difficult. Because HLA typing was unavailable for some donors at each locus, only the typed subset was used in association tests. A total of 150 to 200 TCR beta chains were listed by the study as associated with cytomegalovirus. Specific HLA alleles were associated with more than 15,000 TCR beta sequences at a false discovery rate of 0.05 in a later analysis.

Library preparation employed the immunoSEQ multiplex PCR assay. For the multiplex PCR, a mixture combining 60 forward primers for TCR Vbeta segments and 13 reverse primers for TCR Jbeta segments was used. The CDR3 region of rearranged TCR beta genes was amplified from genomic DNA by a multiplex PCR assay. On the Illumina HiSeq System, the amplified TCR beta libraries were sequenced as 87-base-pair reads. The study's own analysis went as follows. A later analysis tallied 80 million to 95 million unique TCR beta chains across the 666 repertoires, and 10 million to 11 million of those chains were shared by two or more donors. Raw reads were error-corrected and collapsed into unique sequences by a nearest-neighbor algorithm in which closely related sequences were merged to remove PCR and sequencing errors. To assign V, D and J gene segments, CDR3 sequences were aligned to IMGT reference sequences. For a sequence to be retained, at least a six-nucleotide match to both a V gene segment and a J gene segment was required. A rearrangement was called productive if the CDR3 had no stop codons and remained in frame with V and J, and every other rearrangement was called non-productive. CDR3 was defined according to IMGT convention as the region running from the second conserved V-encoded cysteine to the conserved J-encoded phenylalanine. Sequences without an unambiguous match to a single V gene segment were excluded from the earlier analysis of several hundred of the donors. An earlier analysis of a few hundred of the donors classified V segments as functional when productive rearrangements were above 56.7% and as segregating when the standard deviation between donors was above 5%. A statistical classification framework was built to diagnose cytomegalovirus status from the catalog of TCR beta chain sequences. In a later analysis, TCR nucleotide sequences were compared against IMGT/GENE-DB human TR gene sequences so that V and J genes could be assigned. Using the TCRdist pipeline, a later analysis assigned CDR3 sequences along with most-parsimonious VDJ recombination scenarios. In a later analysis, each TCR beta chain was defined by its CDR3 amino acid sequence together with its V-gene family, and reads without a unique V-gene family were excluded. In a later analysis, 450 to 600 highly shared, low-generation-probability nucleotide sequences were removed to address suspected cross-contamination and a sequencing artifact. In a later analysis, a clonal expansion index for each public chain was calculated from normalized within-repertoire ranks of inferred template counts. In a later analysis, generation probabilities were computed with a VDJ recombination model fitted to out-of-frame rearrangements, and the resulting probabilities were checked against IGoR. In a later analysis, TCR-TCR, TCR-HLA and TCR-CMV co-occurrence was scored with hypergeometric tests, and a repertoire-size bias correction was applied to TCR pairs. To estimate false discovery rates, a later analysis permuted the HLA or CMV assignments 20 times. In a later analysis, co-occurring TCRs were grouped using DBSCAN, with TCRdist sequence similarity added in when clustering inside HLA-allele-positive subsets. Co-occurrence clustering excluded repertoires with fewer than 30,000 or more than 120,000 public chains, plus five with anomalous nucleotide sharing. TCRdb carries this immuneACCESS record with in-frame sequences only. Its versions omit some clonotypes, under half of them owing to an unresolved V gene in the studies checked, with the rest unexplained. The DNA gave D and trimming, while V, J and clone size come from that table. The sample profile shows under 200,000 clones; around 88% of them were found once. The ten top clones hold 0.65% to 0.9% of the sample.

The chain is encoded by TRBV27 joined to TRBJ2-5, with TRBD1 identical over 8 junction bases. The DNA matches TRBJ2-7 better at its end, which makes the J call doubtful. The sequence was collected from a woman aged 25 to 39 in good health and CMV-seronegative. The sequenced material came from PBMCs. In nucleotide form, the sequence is TGTGCCAGCAGCCCTCCCCAGGGGGCCGAGCAGTACTTC. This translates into CASSPPQGAEQYF.